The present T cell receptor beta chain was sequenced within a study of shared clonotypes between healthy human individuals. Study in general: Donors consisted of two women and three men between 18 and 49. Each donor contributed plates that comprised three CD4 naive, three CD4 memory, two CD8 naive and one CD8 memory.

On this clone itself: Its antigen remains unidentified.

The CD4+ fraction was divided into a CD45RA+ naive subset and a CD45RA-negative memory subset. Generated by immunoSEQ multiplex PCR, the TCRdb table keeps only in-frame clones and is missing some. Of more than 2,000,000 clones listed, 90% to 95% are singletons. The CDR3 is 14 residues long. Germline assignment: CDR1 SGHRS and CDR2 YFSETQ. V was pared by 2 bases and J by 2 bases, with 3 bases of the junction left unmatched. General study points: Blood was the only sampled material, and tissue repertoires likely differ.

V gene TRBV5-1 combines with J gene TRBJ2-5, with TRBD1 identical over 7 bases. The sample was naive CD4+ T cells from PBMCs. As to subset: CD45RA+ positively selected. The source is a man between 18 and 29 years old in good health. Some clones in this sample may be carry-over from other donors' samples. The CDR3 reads CASSFGQVQETQYF. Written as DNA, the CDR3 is TGCGCCAGCAGCTTTGGACAGGTACAAGAGACCCAGTACTTC.